This TCR beta chain was documented in a study of early stage breast cancer tumors (dated by TCRdb to the late 2010s). With regard to the full study: Of the approximately 15 invasive breast tumors, approximately 11 were found to be estrogen receptor-positive, progesterone receptor-positive and HER2-negative. Of the roughly twelve ER+/PR+/HER2- tumors, eight were classified as invasive ductal carcinomas and four as invasive lobular carcinomas. A read coverage of roughly 10-fold per sample was achieved on average. A total of 2.7 million or so templates, representing approximately 1,100,000 unique clonotypes, were detected across all samples.

In this sample, this clone turned up once. Its recognized antigen is unknown. Base quality data are lacking; no much larger clone is found one base away. The study profiled bulk TCR beta-chain repertoires in matched peripheral blood, tumor and adjacent normal breast tissue taken from some 15 patients with early-stage breast cancer. Before surgery, about 4.5-11 mL of whole blood was collected into EDTA tubes and then processed within 2 hours. Peripheral blood mononuclear cells were isolated by Ficoll-Paque centrifugation in SepMate-50 tubes. For storage in liquid nitrogen, PBMCs were cryopreserved as aliquots of roughly 2 to 4.5 million cells in about 90% FBS with around 10% DMSO. The Qiagen AllPrep DNA/RNA Mini kit was used for genomic DNA extraction. Summary of the overall study and its limitations: Enriched TCRB sequences shared across patients were found to be mostly commonly generated sequences that were unlikely to play an important role in the tumor microenvironment. Repertoires from blood resembled normal breast more closely than tumor, and using blood as a reference for each tissue separated tumor from normal in most of the 16 patients. Chain pairing and functional markers such as CD4, CD8 and FOXP3 were not captured by bulk genomic DNA sequencing of unsorted cells. The small cohort size prevented analysis by tumor subtype. Compared with adjacent normal breast tissue, tumors had roughly 2.5-fold higher T cell density and higher clonality.

Two independent genomic DNA replicates were amplified for each sample, with roughly 0.5 ug used for blood and around 1.5 ug for tumor or normal breast. TCRB sequencing of genomic DNA was carried out with the ImmunoSeq Intro kit according to the manufacturer's instructions. The multiplex PCR ran for roughly 29 cycles using proprietary primers and spike-in control sequences for absolute quantification. An 87-bp fragment spanning the CDR3 and flanking V and J genes was sequenced with single-end 150-bp reads. Each lane of an Illumina MiSeq using version 3.0 chemistry carried seven multiplexed samples, with two replicates per sample. The authors' pipeline ran thus. Raw data were processed by the vendor's proprietary pipeline, with both replicates merged into one result per sample. Productive rearrangements sharing the V-gene family, CDR3 amino acid sequence and J-gene segment were defined as clonotypes. Clonality was computed as 1 minus the normalized Shannon entropy (Pielou evenness) of TCRB abundances. To estimate T cell density, the total number of templates was divided by the number of input cells, which was inferred from the amount of DNA input. Recon with default parameters was used to estimate total repertoire diversity and clonality. A clonotype was considered tumor-enriched if its abundance in tumor exceeded 0.1% and was at least 32-fold higher than its abundance in normal breast. TCRdb stores this immuneACCESS table with in-frame sequences only. Part of the clones is absent; in the studies checked, under half of the shortfall reflects unresolved V genes, and no reason is known for the rest. V, J and clone size are taken as reported in that table, and D and trimming were inferred from the DNA itself. Recorded for this sample are fewer than 30,000 clones; 75% to 85% of them occurred a single time. Approximately 12% of the sample rests with the top ten.

The germline V end is reduced by 0 bases and the J end by 6 bases; junction bases left unmatched: 6. In the germline V gene, CDR1 corresponds to SGHRS and CDR2 to YFSETQ. Spanning cysteine to phenylalanine, the CDR3 consists of 17 amino acids. Only CDR3 DNA is held: 51 bases, read in frame from base 1. The sequence was collected from a person aged 55 to 75 with breast cancer. The sample consisted of blood. The chain links TRBV5-1 with TRBJ2-6, with TRBD2 matching 10 junction bases. The CDR3 reads CASSLASGSPEANVLTF. In nucleotides, the sequence is TGCGCCAGCAGCTTGGCTAGCGGGAGTCCCGAGGCCAACGTCCTGACTTTC.